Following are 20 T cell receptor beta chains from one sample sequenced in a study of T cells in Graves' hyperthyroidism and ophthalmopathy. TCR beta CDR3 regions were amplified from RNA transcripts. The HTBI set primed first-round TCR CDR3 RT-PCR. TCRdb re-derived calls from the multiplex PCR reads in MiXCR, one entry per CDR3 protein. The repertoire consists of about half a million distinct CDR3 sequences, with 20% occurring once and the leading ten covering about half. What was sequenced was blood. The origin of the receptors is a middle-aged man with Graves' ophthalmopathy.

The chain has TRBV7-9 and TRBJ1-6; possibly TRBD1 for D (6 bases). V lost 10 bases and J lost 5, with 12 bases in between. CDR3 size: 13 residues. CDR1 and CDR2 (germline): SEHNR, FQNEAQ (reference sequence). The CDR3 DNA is TGTGCCATACAGGGACCCCATAATTCACCCCTCCACTTT. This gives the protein CAIQGPHNSPLHF.

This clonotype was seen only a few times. The CDR3: CASSLQDREGEKLFF. The CDR3 bases are TGTGCCAGCAGTTTACAAGACAGGGAGGGCGAAAAACTGTTTTTT. V and J are TRBV7-9 and TRBJ1-4; TRBD1 matches 7 bases. The CDR3 sequence is 15 residues long. Per the germline V gene, CDR1 is SEHNR and CDR2 is FQNEAQ (reference sequence). Unmatched junction bases numbered 12, after V lost 6 bases and J lost 8 bases.

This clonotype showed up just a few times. CDR3 bases: TGTGCCAGCAGCTCCATGGGACTAGCGCTGAGCACAGATACGCAGTATTTT. Protein: CASSSMGLALSTDTQYF. The V and J genes are TRBV6-1 and TRBJ2-3; TRBD2 matches 10 bases. The CDR3 is 17 amino acids. Trimming removed 6 bases from V and 0 bases from J; junction bases left unmatched: 9. CDR1 and CDR2 (germline): MNHNS, SASEGT.

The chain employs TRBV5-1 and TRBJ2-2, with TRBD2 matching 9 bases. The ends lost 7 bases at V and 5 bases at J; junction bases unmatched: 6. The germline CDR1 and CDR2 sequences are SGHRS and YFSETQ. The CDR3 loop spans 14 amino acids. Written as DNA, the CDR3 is TGCGCCAGCTCAGGGACTAGCTGGACCGGGGAGCTGTTTTTT. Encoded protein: CASSGTSWTGELFF.

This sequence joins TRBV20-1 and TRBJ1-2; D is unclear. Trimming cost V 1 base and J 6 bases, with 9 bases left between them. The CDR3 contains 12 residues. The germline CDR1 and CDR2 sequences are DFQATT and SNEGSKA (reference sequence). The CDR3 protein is CSARAEIHGYTF. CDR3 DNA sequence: TGCAGTGCTAGAGCTGAGATCCATGGCTACACCTTC.

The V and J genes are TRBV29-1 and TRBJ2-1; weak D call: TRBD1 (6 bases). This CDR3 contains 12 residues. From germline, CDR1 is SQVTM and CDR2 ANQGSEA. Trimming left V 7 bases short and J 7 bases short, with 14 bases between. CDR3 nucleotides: TGCAGCGCCACAGGGTTCCGGAATGAGCAGTTCTTC. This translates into CSATGFRNEQFF.

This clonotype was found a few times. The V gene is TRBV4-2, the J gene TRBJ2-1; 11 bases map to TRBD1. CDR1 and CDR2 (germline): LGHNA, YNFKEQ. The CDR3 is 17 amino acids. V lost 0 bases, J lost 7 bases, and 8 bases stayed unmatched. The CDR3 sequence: CASSQEVGQGAHNEQFF. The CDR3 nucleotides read TGTGCCAGCAGCCAAGAAGTAGGACAGGGGGCGCATAATGAGCAGTTCTTC.

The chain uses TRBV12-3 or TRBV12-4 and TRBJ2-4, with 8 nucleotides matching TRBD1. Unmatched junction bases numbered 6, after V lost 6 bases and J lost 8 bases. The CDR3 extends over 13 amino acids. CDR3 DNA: TGTGCCAGCAGCTCAGGGGGCCTGGACATTCAGTACTTC. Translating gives CASSSGGLDIQYF.

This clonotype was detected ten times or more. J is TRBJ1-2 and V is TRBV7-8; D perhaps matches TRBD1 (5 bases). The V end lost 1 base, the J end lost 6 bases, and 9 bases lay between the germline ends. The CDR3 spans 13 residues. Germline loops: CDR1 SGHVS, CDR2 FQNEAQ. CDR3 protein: CASSLEFRDGYTF. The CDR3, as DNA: TGTGCCAGCAGCTTAGAGTTCAGGGATGGCTACACCTTC.

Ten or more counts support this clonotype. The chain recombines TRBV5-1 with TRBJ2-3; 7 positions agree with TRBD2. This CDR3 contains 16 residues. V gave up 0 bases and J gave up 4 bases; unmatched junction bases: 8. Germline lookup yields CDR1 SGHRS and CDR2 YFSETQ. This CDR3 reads CASSLAGRSGADTQYF. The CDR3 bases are TGCGCCAGCAGCTTGGCAGGGAGAAGCGGGGCAGATACGCAGTATTTT.

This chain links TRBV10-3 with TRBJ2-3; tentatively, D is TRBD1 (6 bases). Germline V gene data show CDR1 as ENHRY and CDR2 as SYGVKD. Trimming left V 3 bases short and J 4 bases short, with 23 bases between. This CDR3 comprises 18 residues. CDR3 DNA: TGTGCCATCAGTGAACCCCTTCGGACAGAATCCGTGGCAGATACGCAGTATTTT. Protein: CAISEPLRTESVADTQYF.

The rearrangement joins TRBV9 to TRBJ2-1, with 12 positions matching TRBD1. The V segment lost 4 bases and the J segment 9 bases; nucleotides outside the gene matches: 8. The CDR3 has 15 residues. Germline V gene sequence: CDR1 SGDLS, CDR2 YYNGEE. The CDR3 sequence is CASSPGTGGSGEQFF. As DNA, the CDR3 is TGTGCCAGCAGCCCAGGGACAGGGGGCTCTGGTGAGCAGTTCTTC.

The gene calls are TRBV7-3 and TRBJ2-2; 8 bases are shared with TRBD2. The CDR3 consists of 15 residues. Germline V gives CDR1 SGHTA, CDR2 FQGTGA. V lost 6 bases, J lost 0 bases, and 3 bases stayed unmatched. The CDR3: CASREAGANTGELFF. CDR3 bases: TGTGCCAGCAGGGAAGCGGGGGCGAACACCGGGGAGCTGTTTTTT.

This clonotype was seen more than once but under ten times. CDR3 DNA sequence: TGTGCCAGCAGCCCCGGGACAGAGGAGTTCTTC. It codes for CASSPGTEEFF. The rearrangement uses TRBV6-2 or TRBV6-3 and TRBJ2-1; TRBD1 matches 7 bases. The junction had 7 bases not matched to a gene; V was cut back by 6 bases and J by 14 bases. This CDR3 has 11 residues. Germline V gene data show CDR1 as MNHEY and CDR2 as SVGEGT.

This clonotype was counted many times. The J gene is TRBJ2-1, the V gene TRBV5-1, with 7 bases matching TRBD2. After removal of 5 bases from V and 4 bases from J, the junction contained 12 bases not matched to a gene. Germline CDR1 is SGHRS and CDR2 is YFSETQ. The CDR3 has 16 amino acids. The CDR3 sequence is CASRPSGDSLYNEQFF. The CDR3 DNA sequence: TGCGCCAGCAGGCCTAGCGGAGACTCGCTGTACAATGAGCAGTTCTTC.

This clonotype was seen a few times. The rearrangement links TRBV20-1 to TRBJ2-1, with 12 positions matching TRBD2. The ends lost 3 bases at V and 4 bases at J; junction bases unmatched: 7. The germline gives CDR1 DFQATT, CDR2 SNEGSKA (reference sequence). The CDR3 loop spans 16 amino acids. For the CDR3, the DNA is TGCAGTGCTAGGCTCGGGACTAGCGGGCCTTACAATGAGCAGTTCTTC. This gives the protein CSARLGTSGPYNEQFF.

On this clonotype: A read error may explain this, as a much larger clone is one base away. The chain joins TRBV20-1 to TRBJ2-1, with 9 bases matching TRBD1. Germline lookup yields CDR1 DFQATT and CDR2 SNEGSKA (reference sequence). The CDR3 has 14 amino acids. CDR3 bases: TGCAGAGAGATTCCGGGACAGGGTAGGAATAAGCAGTTCTTC. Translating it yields CREIPGQGRNKQFF.

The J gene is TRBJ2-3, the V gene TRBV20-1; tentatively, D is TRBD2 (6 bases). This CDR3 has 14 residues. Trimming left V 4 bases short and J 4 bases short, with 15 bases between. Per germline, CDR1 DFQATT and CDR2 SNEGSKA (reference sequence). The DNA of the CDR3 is TGCAGTGCTAAGAGACTAGTGGGGGCAGATACGCAGTATTTT. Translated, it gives CSAKRLVGADTQYF.

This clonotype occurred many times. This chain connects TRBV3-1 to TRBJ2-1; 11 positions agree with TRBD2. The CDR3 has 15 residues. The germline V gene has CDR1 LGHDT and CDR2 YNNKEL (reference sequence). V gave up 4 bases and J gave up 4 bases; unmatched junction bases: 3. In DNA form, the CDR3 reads TGTGCCAGCAGCCGAGGGACTAGCGGTTACAATGAGCAGTTCTTC. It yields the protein CASSRGTSGYNEQFF.

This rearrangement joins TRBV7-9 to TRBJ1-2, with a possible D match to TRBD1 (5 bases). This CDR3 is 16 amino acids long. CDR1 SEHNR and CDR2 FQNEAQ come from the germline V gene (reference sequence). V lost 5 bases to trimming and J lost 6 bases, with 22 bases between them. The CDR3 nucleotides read TGTGCCAGCAGCCAATCGGGACGGATTTACCCCGATGGCTACACCTTC. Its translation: CASSQSGRIYPDGYTF.